This T cell receptor beta chain was documented in a study of shared clonotypes between healthy human individuals. The study, taken as a whole, reports: Researchers found naive subsets generally carried larger estimated richness than memory subsets. Several donors shared around 5.2% of their naive CD4 clonotypes.

The split of CD4+ cells yielded CD45RA+ naive and CD45RA-negative memory subsets. About this clone itself: Its antigen is unidentified. Other nucleotide sequences from this sample produce the same CDR3.

Here immunoSEQ multiplex PCR was the method, and the copy in TCRdb shows in-frame clones only, minus some. This table has over a million clones, 95% to 99% appearing once. This CDR3 region has 13 residues. Between the trimmed V and J ends, which lost 1 base and 3 bases, there was a span of 4 bases. Germline values: CDR1 SGHDN, CDR2 FVKESK. The sample taken for sequencing was naive CD4+ T cells sorted from blood. Sample subset: CD45RA+ positively selected. The chain recombines TRBV14 with TRBJ1-5; D is unclear. The clonotype originates from a man aged 30 to 45 in good health. The CDR3 loop reads CASSQGLNQPQHF. The DNA of the CDR3 is TGTGCCAGCAGCCAAGGGCTCAATCAGCCCCAGCATTTT.